Listed below are T cell receptor beta chains from one sample, sequenced in a study of blood T cell repertoires in COVID-19. The assay was immunoSEQ multiplex PCR, and TCRdb's table has in-frame clones only and misses some. The sample yields hundreds of thousands of clones, approximately 86% seen once. Sequencing was carried out using PBMCs or T cells enriched from blood (not recorded which). Receptors originate from a woman aged 30 to 39 who had recovered from COVID-19. Both conserved end residues are part of each CDR3. A D gene is named only where the DNA matches it firmly. Clone size, where shown, is once, few, many, or a class for clones that have expanded.

>TRBJ2-5|TRBD1|TRBV10-3|.
CAIKGQGPRETQYF
TGTGCCATCAAAGGACAGGGTCCGAGGGAGACCCAGTACTTC
>TRBJ2-2|.|TRBV24-1|.
CATSEGPTGLRTGELFF
TGTGCCACCAGTGAGGGCCCTACAGGGTTAAGGACCGGGGAGCTGTTTTTT
>TRBJ2-4|TRBD1|TRBV19|.
CASSTFRDRLAKNIQYF
TGTGCCAGTAGTACTTTTAGGGACAGGCTAGCCAAAAACATTCAGTACTTC
>TRBJ1-5|.|TRBV6-6|.
CASSRQPQDSLSNQPQHF
TGTGCCAGCAGTCGACAACCCCAGGACAGCCTAAGCAATCAGCCCCAGCATTTT
>TRBJ2-7|.|TRBV3-1/TRBV3-2|.
CASSQGKGPLSEQYF
TGTGCCAGCAGCCAAGGGAAGGGGCCCCTTTCCGAGCAGTACTTC
>TRBJ2-2|.|TRBV7-9|.
CASSFPLRIVTGELFF
TGTGCCAGCAGCTTCCCTCTACGAATAGTAACCGGGGAGCTGTTTTTT
>TRBJ2-7|TRBD1|TRBV5-4|.
CASSRGTDGGYEQYF
TGTGCCAGCAGCAGAGGGACAGACGGCGGCTACGAGCAGTACTTC
>TRBJ1-1|TRBD1|TRBV6-1|.
CASSEKGANEAFF
TGTGCCAGCAGTGAGAAGGGGGCTAATGAAGCTTTCTTT
>TRBJ1-1|TRBD1|TRBV2|.
CASSDTRQGLRNTEAFF
TGTGCCAGCAGTGATACCCGACAGGGCCTGCGGAACACTGAAGCTTTCTTT
>TRBJ1-6|.|TRBV18|.
CASSPSAGGNSPLHF
TGTGCCAGCTCACCAAGCGCGGGAGGGAATTCACCCCTCCACTTT
>TRBJ2-7|.|TRBV7-8|once
CASSLYGTMSSYEQYF
TGTGCCAGCAGCTTATACGGGACAATGAGCTCCTACGAGCAGTACTTC
>TRBJ2-2|TRBD1|TRBV11-2|.
CASSLDRGTGELFF
TGTGCCAGCAGCTTGGACAGGGGAACCGGGGAGCTGTTTTTT
>TRBJ2-1|TRBD2|TRBV11-2|.
CASSPRGLASSYNEQFF
TGTGCCAGCAGCCCCAGGGGACTAGCCTCGTCCTACAATGAGCAGTTCTTC
>TRBJ1-1|.|TRBV30|few
CAWSENRFDPEGMNTEAFF
TGTGCCTGGAGTGAAAATAGGTTCGATCCAGAGGGTATGAACACTGAAGCTTTCTTT
>TRBJ1-4|.|TRBV11-1|.
CASSLSGTREKLFF
TGTGCCAGCAGCTTATCAGGGACTCGGGAAAAACTGTTTTTT
>TRBJ2-7|TRBD1|TRBV6-5|.
CASSPGTGNEQYF
TGTGCCAGCAGTCCCGGGACAGGGAACGAGCAGTACTTC
>TRBJ2-1|TRBD1|TRBV5-1|.
CASSLPGTGGIHNEQFF
TGCGCCAGCAGCTTGCCCGGGACAGGGGGCATACACAATGAGCAGTTCTTC
>TRBJ2-7|TRBD1|TRBV7-8|.
CASSYWNRVQGAYEQYF
TGTGCCAGCAGCTACTGGAACCGTGTGCAGGGGGCATACGAGCAGTACTTC
>TRBJ2-2|.|TRBV15|.
CATSSGNTGELFF
TGTGCCACCAGTAGCGGGAACACCGGGGAGCTGTTTTTT
>TRBJ1-5|TRBD1|TRBV27|.
CASSITGGRNQPQHF
TGTGCCAGCAGCATCACAGGGGGACGCAATCAGCCCCAGCATTTT
>TRBJ1-2|.|TRBV27|.
CASSHGGTKTF
TGTGCCAGCAGCCACGGCGGGACGAAAACCTTC
>TRBJ1-5|.|TRBV15|few
CATRFLGDNQPQHF
TGTGCCACCAGGTTTCTCGGGGACAATCAGCCCCAGCATTTT
>TRBJ2-3|TRBD2|TRBV5-6|.
CASSSGTSGGHTDTQYF
TGTGCCAGCAGCTCCGGGACTAGCGGAGGACACACAGATACGCAGTATTTT
>TRBJ2-2|.|TRBV14|.
CASSQDRGGELFF
TGTGCCAGCAGCCAAGATCGGGGTGGAGAGCTGTTTTTT
>TRBJ2-5|.|TRBV5-1|.
CASSSGLETQYF
TGCGCCAGCAGTTCGGGATTAGAGACCCAGTACTTC
>TRBJ1-2|.|TRBV29-1|.
CSVDEYRDWHYGYTF
TGCAGCGTTGATGAATATAGGGACTGGCACTATGGCTACACCTTC
>TRBJ1-2|TRBD1|TRBV11-2|.
CASSLTGLTGYTF
TGTGCCAGCAGCCTGACAGGGCTGACTGGCTACACCTTC
>TRBJ2-3|TRBD2|TRBV6-5|.
CASGPGRGYTDTQYF
TGTGCCAGCGGCCCTGGGAGGGGCTACACAGATACGCAGTATTTT
>TRBJ1-3|.|TRBV30|few
CAWSAGGASGNTIYF
TGTGCCTGGAGTGCGGGGGGGGCCTCTGGAAACACCATATATTTT
>TRBJ2-1|TRBD2|TRBV7-8|.
CASSRPIRPSGGATPSSYNEQFF
TGTGCCAGCAGCCGCCCAATCCGTCCTAGCGGGGGGGCAACGCCGAGCTCCTACAATGAGCAGTTCTTC
>TRBJ1-6|TRBD1|TRBV19|.
CASSKGTGGNDSPLHF
TGTGCCAGTAGTAAGGGGACAGGGGGCAACGATTCACCCCTCCACTTT
>TRBJ1-2|TRBD1|TRBV6-4|.
CASSDSRRGSGYTF
TGTGCCAGCAGTGACTCGCGCAGGGGGAGTGGCTACACCTTC
>TRBJ1-1|.|TRBV28|.
CASSLRGSNTEAFF
TGTGCCAGCAGTTTACGGGGTTCGAACACTGAAGCTTTCTTT
>TRBJ1-5|.|TRBV2|.
CASSVGRVDQPQHF
TGTGCCAGCAGTGTCGGCAGGGTGGATCAGCCCCAGCATTTT
>TRBJ1-4|TRBD1|TRBV9|.
CASSVGGQGREKLFF
TGTGCCAGCAGCGTAGGGGGACAGGGGAGGGAAAAACTGTTTTTT